This T cell receptor (beta chain) was recorded in a study of cytomegalovirus exposure and HLA in healthy donors. Details on this clone: Its antigen is as yet unknown.

General study findings and limits: Being indistinguishable, some V segments were excluded, TRBV6-2 and TRBV6-3 among them. A later analysis showed TCR association rates differing by HLA locus, peaking at DRB1 and lowest at HLA-C.

A multiplex PCR was run with 60 Vbeta primers and 13 Jbeta primers. The table came from immunoSEQ multiplex PCR; TCRdb's copy has only in-frame clones and leaves some out. The table includes approximately 71,000 clones, 55% to 75% detected once. The length of the CDR3 is 15 residues. Trimming took off 2 bases at V and 5 bases at J, with 13 bases between the two ends. Per germline, CDR1 SGHRS and CDR2 YFSETQ. The sequenced sample consisted of PBMCs. The chain has TRBV5-1 and TRBJ2-2; D is ambiguous. The TCR was taken from a woman aged 40-49 years in good health and CMV-seropositive. CDR3 region: CASSFLSDPTGELFF. Here the CDR3 DNA reads TGCGCCAGCAGCTTCCTCAGCGATCCTACCGGGGAGCTGTTTTTT.